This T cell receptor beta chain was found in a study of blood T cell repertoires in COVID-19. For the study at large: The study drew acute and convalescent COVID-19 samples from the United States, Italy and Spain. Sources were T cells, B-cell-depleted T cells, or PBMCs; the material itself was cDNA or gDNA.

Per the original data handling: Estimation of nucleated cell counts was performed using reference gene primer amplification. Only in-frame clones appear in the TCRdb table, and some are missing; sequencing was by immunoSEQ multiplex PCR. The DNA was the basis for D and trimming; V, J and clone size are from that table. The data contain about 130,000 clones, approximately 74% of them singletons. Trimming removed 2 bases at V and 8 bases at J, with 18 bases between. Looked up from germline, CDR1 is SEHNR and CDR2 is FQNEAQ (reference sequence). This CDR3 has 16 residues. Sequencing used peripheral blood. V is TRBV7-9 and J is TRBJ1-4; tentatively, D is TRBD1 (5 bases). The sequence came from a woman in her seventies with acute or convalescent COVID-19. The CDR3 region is CASSLTTATRGEKLFF. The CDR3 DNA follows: TGTGCCAGCAGCTTAACTACAGCCACCCGGGGGGAAAAACTGTTTTTT. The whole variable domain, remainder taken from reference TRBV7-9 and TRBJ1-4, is DTGVSQNPRHKITKRGQNVTFRCDPISEHNRLYWYRQTLGQGPEFLTYFQNEAQLEKSRLLSDRFSAERPKGSFSTLEIQRTEQGDSAMYLCASSLTTATRGEKLFFGSGTQLSVL.